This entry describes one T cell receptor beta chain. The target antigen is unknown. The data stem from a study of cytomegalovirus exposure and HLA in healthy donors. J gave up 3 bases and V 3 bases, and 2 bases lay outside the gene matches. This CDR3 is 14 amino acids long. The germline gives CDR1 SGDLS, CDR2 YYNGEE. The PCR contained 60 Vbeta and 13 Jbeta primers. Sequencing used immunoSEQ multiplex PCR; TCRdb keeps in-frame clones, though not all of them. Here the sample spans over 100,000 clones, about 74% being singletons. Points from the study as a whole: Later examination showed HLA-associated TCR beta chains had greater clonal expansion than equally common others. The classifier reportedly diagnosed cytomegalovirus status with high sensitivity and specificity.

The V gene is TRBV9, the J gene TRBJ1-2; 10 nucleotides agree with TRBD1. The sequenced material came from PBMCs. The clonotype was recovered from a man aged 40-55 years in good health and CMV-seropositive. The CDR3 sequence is CASSGTGGDYGYTF. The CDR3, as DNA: TGTGCCAGCAGCGGGACAGGGGGGGACTATGGCTACACCTTC.